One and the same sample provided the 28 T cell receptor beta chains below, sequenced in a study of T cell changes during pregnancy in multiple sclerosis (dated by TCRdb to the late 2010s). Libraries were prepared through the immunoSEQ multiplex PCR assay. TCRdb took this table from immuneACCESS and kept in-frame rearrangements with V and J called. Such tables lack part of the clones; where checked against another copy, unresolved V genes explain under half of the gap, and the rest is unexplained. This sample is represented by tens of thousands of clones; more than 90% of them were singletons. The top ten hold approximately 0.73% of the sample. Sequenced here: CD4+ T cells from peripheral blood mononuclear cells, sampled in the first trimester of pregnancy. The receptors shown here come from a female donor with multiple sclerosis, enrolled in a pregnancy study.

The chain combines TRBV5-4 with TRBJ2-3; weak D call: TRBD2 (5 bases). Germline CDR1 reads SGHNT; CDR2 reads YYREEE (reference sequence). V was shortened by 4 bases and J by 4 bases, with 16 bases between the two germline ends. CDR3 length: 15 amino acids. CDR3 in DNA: TGTGCCAGCAGCCAGGACTGGAAAGGGTCAGATACGCAGTATTTT. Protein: CASSQDWKGSDTQYF.

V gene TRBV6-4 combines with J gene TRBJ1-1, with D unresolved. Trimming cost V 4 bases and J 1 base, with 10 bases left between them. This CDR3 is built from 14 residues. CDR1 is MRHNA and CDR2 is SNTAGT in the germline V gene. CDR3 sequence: CASSASWRNTEAFF. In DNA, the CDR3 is TGTGCCAGCAGTGCATCGTGGAGGAACACTGAAGCTTTCTTT.

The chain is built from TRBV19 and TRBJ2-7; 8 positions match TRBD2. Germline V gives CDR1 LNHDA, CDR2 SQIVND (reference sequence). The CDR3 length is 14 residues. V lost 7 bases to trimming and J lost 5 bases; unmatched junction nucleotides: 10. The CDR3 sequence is CASKRTGGLDEQYF. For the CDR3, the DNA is TGTGCCAGTAAGAGGACGGGAGGGCTCGACGAGCAGTACTTC. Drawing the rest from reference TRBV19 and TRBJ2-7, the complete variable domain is DGGITQSPKYLFRKEGQNVTLSCEQNLNHDAMYWYRQDPGQGLRLIYYSQIVNDFQKGDIAEGYSVSREKKESFPLTVTSAQKNPTAFYLCASKRTGGLDEQYFGPGTRLTVT.

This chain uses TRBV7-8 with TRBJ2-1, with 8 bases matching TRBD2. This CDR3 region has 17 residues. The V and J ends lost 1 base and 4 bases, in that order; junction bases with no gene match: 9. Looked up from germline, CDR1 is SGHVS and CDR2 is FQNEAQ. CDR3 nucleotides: TGTGCCAGCAGCTTAGGGCGGGCACTAGCGGTATACAATGAGCAGTTCTTC. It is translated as CASSLGRALAVYNEQFF.

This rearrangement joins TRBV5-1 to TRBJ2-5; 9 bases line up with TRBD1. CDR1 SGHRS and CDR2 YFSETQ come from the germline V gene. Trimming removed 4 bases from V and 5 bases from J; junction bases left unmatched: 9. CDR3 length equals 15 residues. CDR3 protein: CASSPGTGLVETQYF. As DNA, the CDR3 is TGCGCCAGCAGCCCCGGGACAGGGTTAGTGGAGACCCAGTACTTC.

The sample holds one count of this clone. CDR3 residues: CAVTRLAGHNEQFF. DNA for the CDR3: TGCGCAGTTACCCGTTTAGCGGGACACAATGAGCAGTTCTTC. The chain couples TRBV10-1 to TRBJ2-1, with 8 bases that match TRBD2. CDR3 length equals 14 residues. Per germline, CDR1 WNHNN and CDR2 SYGVQD (reference sequence).

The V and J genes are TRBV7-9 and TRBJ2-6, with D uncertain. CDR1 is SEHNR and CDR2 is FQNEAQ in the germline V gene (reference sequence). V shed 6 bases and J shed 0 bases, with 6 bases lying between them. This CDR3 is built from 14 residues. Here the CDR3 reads CASSRSSGANVLTF. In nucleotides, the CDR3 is TGTGCCAGCAGTAGGAGCTCTGGGGCCAACGTCCTGACTTTC.

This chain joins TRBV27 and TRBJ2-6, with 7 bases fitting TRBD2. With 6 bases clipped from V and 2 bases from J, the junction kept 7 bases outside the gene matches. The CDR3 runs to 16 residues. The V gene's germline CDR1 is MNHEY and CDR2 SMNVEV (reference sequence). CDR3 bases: TGTGCCAGCAGGGGCGGGAGCCCCCCTGGGGCCAACGTCCTGACTTTC. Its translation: CASRGGSPPGANVLTF. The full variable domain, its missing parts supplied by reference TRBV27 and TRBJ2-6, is EAQVTQNPRYLITVTGKKLTVTCSQNMNHEYMSWYRQDPGLGLRQIYYSMNVEVTDKGDVPEGYKVSRKEKRNFPLILESPSPNQTSLYFCASRGGSPPGANVLTFGAGSRLTVL.

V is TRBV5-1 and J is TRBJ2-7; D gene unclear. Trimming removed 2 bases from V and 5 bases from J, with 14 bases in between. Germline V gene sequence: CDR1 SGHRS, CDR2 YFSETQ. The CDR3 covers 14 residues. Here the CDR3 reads CASSFVSVSHEQYF. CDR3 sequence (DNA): TGCGCCAGCAGCTTTGTCAGCGTGTCCCACGAGCAGTACTTC.

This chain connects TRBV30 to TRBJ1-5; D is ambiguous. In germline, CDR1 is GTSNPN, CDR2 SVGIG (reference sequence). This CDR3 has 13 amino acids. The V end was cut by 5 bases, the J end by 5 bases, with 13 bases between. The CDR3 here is CAWALAGDQPQHF. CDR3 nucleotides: TGTGCCTGGGCGCTTGCGGGAGATCAGCCCCAGCATTTT.

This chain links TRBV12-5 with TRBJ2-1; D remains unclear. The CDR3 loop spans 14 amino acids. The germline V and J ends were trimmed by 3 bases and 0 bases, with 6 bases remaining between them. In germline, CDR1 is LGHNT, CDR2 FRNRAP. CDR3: CASGFWSSYNEQFF. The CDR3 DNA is TGTGCTAGTGGTTTTTGGAGCTCCTACAATGAGCAGTTCTTC.

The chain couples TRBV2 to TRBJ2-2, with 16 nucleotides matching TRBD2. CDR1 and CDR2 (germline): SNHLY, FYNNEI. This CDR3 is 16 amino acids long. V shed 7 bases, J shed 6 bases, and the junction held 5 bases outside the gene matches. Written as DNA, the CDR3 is TGTGCCAGCAAGAGGGGACTAGCGGGAGGGGCCGGGGAGCTGTTTTTT. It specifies CASKRGLAGGAGELFF.

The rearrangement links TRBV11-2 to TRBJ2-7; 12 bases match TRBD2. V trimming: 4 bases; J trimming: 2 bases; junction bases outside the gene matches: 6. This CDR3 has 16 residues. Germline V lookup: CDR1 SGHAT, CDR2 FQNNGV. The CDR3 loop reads CASSSSRLAGAYEQYF. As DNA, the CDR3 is TGTGCCAGCAGCTCTAGTAGACTAGCGGGAGCCTACGAGCAGTACTTC.

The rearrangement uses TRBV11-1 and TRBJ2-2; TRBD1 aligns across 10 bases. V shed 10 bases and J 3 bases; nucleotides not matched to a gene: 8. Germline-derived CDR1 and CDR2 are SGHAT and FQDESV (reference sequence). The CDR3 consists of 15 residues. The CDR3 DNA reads TGTGCCACCCAGACAGGGGGCCTCGACACCGGGGAGCTGTTTTTT. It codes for CATQTGGLDTGELFF. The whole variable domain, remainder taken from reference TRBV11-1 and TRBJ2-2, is EAEVAQSPRYKITEKSQAVAFWCDPISGHATLYWYRQILGQGPELLVQFQDESVVDDSQLPKDRFSAERLKGVDSTLKIQPAELGDSAMYLCATQTGGLDTGELFFGEGSRLTVL.

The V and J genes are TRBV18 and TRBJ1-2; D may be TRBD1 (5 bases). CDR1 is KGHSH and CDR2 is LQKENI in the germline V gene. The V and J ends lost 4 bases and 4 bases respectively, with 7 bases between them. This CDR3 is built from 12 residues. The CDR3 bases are TGTGCCAGCTCACGCGACAGCTATGGCTACACCTTC. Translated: CASSRDSYGYTF.

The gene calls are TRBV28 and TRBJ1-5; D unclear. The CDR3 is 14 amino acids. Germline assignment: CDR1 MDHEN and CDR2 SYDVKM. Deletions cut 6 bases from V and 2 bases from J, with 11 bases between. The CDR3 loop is CASSRRVGNQPQHF. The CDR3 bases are TGTGCCAGCAGCAGGAGGGTTGGCAATCAGCCCCAGCATTTT.

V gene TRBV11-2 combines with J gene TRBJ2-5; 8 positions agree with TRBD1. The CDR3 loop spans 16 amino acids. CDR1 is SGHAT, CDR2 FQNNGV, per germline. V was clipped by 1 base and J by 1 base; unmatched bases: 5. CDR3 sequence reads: CASSLGARGLQETQYF. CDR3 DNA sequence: TGTGCCAGCAGCTTAGGGGCCAGGGGGCTCCAAGAGACCCAGTACTTC.

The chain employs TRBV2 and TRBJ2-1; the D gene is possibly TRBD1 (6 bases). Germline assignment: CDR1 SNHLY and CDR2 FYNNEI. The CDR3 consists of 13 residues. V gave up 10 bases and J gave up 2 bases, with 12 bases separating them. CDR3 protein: CATWGHPYNEQFF. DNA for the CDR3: TGTGCCACCTGGGGACACCCCTACAATGAGCAGTTCTTC. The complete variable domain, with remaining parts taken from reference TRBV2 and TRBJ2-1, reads EPEVTQTPSHQVTQMGQEVILRCVPISNHLYFYWYRQILGQKVEFLVSFYNNEISEKSEIFDDQFSVERPDGSNFTLKIRSTKLEDSAMYFCATWGHPYNEQFFGPGTRLTVL.

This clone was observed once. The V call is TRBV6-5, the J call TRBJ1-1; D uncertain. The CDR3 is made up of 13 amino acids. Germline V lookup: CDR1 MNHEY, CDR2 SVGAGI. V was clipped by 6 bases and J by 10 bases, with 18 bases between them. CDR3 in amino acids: CASRPGGALRAFF. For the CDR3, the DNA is TGTGCCAGCAGGCCTGGTGGTGCCTTGAGAGCTTTCTTT.

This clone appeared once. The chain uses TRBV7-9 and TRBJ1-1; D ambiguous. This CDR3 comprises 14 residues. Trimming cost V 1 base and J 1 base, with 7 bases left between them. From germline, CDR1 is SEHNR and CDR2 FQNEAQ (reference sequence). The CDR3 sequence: CASSLGATNTEAFF. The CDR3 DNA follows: TGTGCCAGCAGCTTAGGGGCTACGAACACTGAAGCTTTCTTT.

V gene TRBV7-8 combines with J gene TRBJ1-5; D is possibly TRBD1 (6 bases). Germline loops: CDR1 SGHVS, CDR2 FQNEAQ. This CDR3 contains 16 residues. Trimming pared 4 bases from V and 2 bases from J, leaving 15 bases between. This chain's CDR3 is CASSYREGGGNQPQHF. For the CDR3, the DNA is TGTGCCAGCAGCTATAGGGAAGGGGGAGGCAATCAGCCCCAGCATTTT. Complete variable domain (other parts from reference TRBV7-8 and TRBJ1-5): GAGVSQSPRYKVAKRGQDVALRCDPISGHVSLFWYQQALGQGPEFLTYFQNEAQLDKSGLPSDRFFAERPEGSVSTLKIQRTQQEDSAVYLCASSYREGGGNQPQHFGDGTRLSIL.

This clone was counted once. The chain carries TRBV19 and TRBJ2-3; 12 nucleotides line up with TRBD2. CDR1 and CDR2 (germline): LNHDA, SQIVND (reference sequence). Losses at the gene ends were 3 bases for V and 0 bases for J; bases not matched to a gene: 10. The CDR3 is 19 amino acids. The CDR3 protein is CASSMGLAGDHPSTDTQYF. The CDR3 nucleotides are TGTGCCAGTAGTATGGGACTAGCGGGTGATCACCCTAGCACAGATACGCAGTATTTT.

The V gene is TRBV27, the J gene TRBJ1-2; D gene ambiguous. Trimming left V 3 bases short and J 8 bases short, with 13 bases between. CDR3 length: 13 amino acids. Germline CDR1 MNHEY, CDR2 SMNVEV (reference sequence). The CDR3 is CASSFLGEGGYTF. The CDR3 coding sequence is TGTGCCAGCAGTTTTTTAGGAGAAGGCGGCTACACCTTC.

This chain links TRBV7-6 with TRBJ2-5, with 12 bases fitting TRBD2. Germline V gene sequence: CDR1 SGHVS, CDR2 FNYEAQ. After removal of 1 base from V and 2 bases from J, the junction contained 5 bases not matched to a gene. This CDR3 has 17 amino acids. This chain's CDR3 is CASSLGGTSGPQETQYF. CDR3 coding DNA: TGTGCCAGCAGCTTAGGGGGGACTAGCGGGCCGCAAGAGACCCAGTACTTC. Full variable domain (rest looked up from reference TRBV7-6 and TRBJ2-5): GAGVSQSPRYKVTKRGQDVALRCDPISGHVSLYWYRQALGQGPEFLTYFNYEAQQDKSGLPNDRFSAERPEGSISTLTIQRTEQRDSAMYRCASSLGGTSGPQETQYFGPGTRLLVL.

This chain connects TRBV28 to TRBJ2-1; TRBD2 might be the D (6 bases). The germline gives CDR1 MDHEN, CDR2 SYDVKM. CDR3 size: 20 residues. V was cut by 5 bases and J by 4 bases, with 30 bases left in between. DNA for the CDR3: TGTGCCAGCAGTCCCCGGACTATCGGGGAGACAAAACACTCATACAATGAGCAGTTCTTC. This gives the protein CASSPRTIGETKHSYNEQFF.

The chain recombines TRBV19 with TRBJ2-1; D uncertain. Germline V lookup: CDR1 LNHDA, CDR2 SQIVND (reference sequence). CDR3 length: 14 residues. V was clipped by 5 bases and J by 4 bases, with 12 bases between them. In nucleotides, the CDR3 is TGTGCCAGTAGTCCCCCGCGCGATTACAATGAGCAGTTCTTC. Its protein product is CASSPPRDYNEQFF.

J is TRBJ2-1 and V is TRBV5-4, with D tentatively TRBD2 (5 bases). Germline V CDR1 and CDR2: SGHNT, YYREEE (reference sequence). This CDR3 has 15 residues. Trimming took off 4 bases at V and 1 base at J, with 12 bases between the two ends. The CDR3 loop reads CASSPGSRSYNEQFF. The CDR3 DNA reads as TGTGCCAGCAGCCCTGGGAGCAGGTCCTACAATGAGCAGTTCTTC.

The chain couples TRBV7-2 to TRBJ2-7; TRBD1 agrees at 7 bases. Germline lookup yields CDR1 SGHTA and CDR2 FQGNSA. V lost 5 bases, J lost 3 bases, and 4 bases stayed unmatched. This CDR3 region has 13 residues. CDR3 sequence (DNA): TGTGCCAGCAGCACGGGACAGAGCTACGAGCAGTACTTC. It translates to CASSTGQSYEQYF.